Listed here is a single T cell receptor beta chain. The data belong to a study of blood T cell repertoires in COVID-19. The CDR3 loop spans 20 amino acids. TCRdb keeps only in-frame clones here, not all; method: immunoSEQ multiplex PCR. The table has fewer than 450,000 clones, more than 75% seen once; the top ten hold about 1.1%. Participants were aged roughly 18 to 90 years, lived in about two dozen US areas, and enrolled virtually. The study assigned cohorts using participant-reported clinical history. Sequencing was done on a sample of PBMCs or T cells enriched from blood (not recorded which). The TCR was taken from a woman aged 18-30 years who had recovered from COVID-19. This rearrangement joins TRBV21-1 to TRBJ1-5; the table gives TRBD1 as D, unverified against the DNA. TRBV21-1 is reported as a pseudogene. For the CDR3, the DNA is TGTGCCAGCAGCAAAGCGGGTCGCTTGAGGACAGGGGCAAGCAATCAGCCCCAGCATTTT. Translated: CASSKAGRLRTGASNQPQHF.